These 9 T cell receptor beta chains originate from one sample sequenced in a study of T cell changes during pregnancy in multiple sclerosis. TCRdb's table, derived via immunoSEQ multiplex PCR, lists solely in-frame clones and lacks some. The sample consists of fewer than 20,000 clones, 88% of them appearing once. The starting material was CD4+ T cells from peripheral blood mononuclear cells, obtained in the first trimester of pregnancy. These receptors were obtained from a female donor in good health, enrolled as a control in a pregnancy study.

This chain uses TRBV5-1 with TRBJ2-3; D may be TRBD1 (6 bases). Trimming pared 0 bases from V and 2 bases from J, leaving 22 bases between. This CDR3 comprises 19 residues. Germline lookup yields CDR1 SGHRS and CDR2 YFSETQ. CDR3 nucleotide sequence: TGCGCCAGCAGCTTGGAGCCCACTGCATCGAGGGGGATCACAGATACGCAGTATTTT. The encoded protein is CASSLEPTASRGITDTQYF.

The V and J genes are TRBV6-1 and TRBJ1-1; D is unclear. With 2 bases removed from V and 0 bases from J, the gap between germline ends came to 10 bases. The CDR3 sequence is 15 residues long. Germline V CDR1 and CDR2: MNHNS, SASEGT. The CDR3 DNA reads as TGTGCCAGCAGTGAATCGCTTCAGGTGAACACTGAAGCTTTCTTT. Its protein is CASSESLQVNTEAFF.

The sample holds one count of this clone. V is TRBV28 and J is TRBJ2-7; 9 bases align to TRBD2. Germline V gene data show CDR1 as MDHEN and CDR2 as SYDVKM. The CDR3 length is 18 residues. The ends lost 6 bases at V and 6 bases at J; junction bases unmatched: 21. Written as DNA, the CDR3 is TGTGCCAGCAGCCCCGGAGTAAGCGGGGGGAGTTTGTTGAGCGAGCAGTACTTC. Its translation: CASSPGVSGGSLLSEQYF.

The CDR3 loop reads CASSQAFTDTQYF. The CDR3 DNA sequence: TGTGCCAGCAGCCAAGCGTTTACAGATACGCAGTATTTT. This rearrangement joins TRBV4-2 to TRBJ2-3; D call uncertain. Per the germline V gene, CDR1 is LGHNA and CDR2 is YNFKEQ. This CDR3 contains 13 residues. With 1 base removed from V and 3 bases from J, the gap between germline ends came to 5 bases.

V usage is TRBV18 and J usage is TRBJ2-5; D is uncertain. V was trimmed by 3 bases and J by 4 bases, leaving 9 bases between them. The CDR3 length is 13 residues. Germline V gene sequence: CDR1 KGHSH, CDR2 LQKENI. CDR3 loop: CASSPTESETQYF. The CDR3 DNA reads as TGTGCCAGCTCACCCACAGAATCAGAGACCCAGTACTTC.

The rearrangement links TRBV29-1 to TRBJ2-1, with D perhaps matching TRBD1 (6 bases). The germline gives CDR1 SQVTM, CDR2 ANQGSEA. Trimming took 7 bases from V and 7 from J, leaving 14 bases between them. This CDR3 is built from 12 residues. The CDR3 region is CSAGPTGNEQFF. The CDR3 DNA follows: TGCAGCGCAGGCCCAACAGGGAATGAGCAGTTCTTC.

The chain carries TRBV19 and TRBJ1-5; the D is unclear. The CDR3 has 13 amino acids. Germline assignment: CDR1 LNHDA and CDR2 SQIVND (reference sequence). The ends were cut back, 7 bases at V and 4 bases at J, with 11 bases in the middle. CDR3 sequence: CASTIRDNQPQHF. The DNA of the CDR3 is TGTGCCAGTACGATCCGAGATAATCAGCCCCAGCATTTT. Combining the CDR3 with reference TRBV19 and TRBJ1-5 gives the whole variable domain DGGITQSPKYLFRKEGQNVTLSCEQNLNHDAMYWYRQDPGQGLRLIYYSQIVNDFQKGDIAEGYSVSREKKESFPLTVTSAQKNPTAFYLCASTIRDNQPQHFGDGTRLSIL.

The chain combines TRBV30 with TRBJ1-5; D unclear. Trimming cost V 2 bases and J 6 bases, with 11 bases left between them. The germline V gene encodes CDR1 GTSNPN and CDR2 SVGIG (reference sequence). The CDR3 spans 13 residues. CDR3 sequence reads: CAWSPQAGQPQHF. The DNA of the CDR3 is TGTGCCTGGAGTCCGCAGGCAGGTCAGCCCCAGCATTTT.

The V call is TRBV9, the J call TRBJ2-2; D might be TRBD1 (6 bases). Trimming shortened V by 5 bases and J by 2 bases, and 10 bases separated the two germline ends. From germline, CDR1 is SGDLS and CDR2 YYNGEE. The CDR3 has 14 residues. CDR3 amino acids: CASSEQGNTGELFF. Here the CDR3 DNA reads TGTGCCAGCAGTGAACAGGGCAACACCGGGGAGCTGTTTTTT.